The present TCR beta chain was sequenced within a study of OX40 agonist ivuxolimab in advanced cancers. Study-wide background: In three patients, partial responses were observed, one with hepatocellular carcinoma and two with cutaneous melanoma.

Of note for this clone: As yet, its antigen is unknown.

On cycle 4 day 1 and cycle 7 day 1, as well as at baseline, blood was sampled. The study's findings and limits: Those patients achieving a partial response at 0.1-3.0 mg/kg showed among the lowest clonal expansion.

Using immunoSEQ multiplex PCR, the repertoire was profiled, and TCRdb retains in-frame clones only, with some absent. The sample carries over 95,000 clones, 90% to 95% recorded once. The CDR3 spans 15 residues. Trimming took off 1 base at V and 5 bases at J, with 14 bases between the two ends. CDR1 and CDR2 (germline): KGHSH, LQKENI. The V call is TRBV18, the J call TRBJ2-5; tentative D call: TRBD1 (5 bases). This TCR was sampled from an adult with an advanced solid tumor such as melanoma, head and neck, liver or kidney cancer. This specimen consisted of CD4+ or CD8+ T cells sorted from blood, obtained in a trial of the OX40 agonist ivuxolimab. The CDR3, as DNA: TGTGCCAGCTCACCACTTGGTCCAGGGTTGGAGACCCAGTACTTC. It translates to CASSPLGPGLETQYF.